This T cell receptor beta chain originates from a study of blood T cells in healthy people across ages. Study conclusions and caveats: Getting older went along with TCR beta diversity per million T cells dropping roughly linearly.

Germline V CDR1 and CDR2: LGHDT, YNNKEL (reference sequence). Trimming cost V 3 bases and J 6 bases; bases outside gene matches: 6. This CDR3 comprises 14 residues. With a J-beta primer mix and a sample-barcoded 5' primer, a second PCR ran about 7 to 11 cycles. MiXCR was run by TCRdb on the 5' RACE reads, yielding one entry per CDR3 protein. In the table there are about 1.4 million distinct CDR3 sequences, roughly 60% of which are singletons. Healthy individuals of Caucasian origin from Russia, aged about 6 to 100, served as donors. With regard to this clonotype: What it recognizes is unknown.

The chain joins TRBV3-1 to TRBJ1-2, with 8 bases fitting TRBD1. The specimen sequenced was blood. The clonotype was recovered from a man aged 18 to 35 in good health. CDR3 sequence: CASSQEDRENGYTF. The CDR3 DNA follows: TGTGCCAGCAGCCAGGAGGACAGGGAGAATGGCTACACCTTC.